This TCR beta chain is from a study of CXCR3-negative and CXCR3-positive naive CD8 T cells. Findings of the study overall: Hydrophobicity of TRB CDR3s was greater in CXCR3-positive naive cells than in CXCR3-negative naive cells.

A remark on this clonotype: The antigen remains unidentified.

The CDR3 sequence is 15 residues long. Preparation of TRB cDNA libraries relied on 5' RACE carrying UMI labels. TCRdb derives one entry per CDR3 protein from the 5' RACE reads, leaving out DNA. Its table lists about 98,000 distinct CDR3 sequences. Phenotypically, naive CD8+ T cells corresponded to CD45RO-CCR7+CD27+CD95-. The chain links TRBV12-3 or TRBV12-4 to TRBJ1-6. The sample was naive CXCR3+ CD8+ T cells from blood. The subset denotes: CD45RO-CCR7+CD27+CD95- naive CD8+ T cells expressing CXCR3 (TNR3+). This clonotype was obtained from a human donor in good health. Some clones in this sample may be carry-over from other donors' samples. CDR3 sequence reads: CASSLLEARVSPLHF.